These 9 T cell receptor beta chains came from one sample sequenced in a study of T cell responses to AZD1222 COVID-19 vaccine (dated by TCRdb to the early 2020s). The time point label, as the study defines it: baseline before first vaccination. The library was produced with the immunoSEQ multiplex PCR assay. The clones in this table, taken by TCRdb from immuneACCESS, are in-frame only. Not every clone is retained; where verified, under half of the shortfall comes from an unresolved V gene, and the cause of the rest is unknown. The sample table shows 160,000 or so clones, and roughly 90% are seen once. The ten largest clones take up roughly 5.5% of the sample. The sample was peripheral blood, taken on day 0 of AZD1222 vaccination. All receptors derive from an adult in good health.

The CDR3 loop is CASSLGKNTEAFF. CDR3 DNA: TGTGCCAGCAGTTTAGGGAAGAACACTGAAGCTTTCTTT. The chain has TRBV27 and TRBJ1-1; no reliable D call. The germline CDR1 and CDR2 sequences are MNHEY and SMNVEV (reference sequence). V was shortened by 2 bases and J by 1 base, with 5 bases between the two germline ends. This CDR3 has 13 amino acids.

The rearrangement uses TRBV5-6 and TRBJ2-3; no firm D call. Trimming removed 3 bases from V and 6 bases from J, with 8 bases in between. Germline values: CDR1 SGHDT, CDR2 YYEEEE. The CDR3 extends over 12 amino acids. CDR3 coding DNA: TGTGCCAGCAGCTCCTTAGCTGATACGCAGTATTTT. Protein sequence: CASSSLADTQYF.

For the CDR3, the DNA is TGTGCCAGCAGTTACCCATATAGACAGGGAATGAACTATGGCTACACCTTC. It is translated as CASSYPYRQGMNYGYTF. The chain joins TRBV6-2 or TRBV6-3 to TRBJ1-2; 7 positions match TRBD1. Germline CDR1 reads MNHEY; CDR2 reads SVGEGT. V was pared by 2 bases and J by 2 bases, with 11 bases of the junction left unmatched. The CDR3 spans 17 residues.

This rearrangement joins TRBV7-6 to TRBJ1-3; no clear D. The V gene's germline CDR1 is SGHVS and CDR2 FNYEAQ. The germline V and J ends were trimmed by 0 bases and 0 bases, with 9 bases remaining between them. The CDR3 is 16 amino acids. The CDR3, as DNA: TGTGCCAGCAGCTTAGCGGACGCAGCCTCTGGAAACACCATATATTTT. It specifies CASSLADAASGNTIYF. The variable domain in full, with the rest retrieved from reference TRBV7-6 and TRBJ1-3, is GAGVSQSPRYKVTKRGQDVALRCDPISGHVSLYWYRQALGQGPEFLTYFNYEAQQDKSGLPNDRFSAERPEGSISTLTIQRTEQRDSAMYRCASSLADAASGNTIYFGEGSWLTVV.

The CDR3: CASSPPTSGISTGELFF. As DNA, the CDR3 is TGTGCCAGCAGTCCCCCTACTAGCGGGATTAGCACCGGGGAGCTGTTTTTT. J is TRBJ2-2 and V is TRBV6-6; 10 bases fit TRBD2. J lost 4 bases, V lost 5 bases, and 10 bases had no gene match. The CDR3 totals 17 residues. Germline CDR1 is MNHNY and CDR2 is SVGAGI (reference sequence).

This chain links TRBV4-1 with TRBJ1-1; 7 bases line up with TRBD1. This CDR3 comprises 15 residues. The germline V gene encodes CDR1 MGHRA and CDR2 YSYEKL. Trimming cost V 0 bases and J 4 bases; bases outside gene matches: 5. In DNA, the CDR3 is TGCGCCAGCAGCCAAGATGAGGGACAGAGCACTGAAGCTTTCTTT. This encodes CASSQDEGQSTEAFF.

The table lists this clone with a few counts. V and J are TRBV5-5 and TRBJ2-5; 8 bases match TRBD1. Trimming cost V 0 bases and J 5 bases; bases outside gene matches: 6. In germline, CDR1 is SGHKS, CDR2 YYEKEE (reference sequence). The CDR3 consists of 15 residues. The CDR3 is CASSLGQGAGETQYF. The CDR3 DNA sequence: TGTGCCAGCAGCTTGGGGCAGGGGGCAGGGGAGACCCAGTACTTC.

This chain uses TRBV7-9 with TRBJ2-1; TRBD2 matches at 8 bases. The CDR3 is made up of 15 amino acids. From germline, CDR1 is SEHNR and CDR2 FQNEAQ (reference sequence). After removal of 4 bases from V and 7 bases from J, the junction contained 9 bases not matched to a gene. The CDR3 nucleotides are TGTGCCAGCAGCTCCAGACTAGCGTCCGGGAATGAGCAGTTCTTC. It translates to CASSSRLASGNEQFF.

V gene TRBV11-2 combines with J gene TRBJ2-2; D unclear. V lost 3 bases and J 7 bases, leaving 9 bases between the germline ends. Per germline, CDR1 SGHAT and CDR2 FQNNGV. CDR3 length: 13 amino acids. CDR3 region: CASSFLSDGELFF. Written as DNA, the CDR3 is TGTGCCAGCAGCTTTCTGAGTGACGGGGAGCTGTTTTTT.